What follows are 22 T cell receptor beta chains derived from one specimen sequenced in a study of PD-1 blockade in classical Hodgkin lymphoma. Sequencing was performed with immunoSEQ multiplex PCR; in TCRdb, only in-frame clones are kept and a portion is missing. The sample includes over 35,000 clones, less than 85% of them seen just once. Each patient relapsed following autologous stem cell transplantation, and prior brentuximab vedotin exposure differed. The material was peripheral blood mononuclear cells (PBMCs), obtained before the second cycle of nivolumab. The receptors were sampled from a human donor with classical Hodgkin lymphoma.

The chain employs TRBV5-5 and TRBJ1-6; TRBD1 is a possible D gene (5 bases). The CDR3 extends over 14 amino acids. The V gene lost 2 bases and the J gene lost 10 bases, with 13 bases spanning the gap. CDR1 is SGHKS, CDR2 YYEKEE, per germline (reference sequence). The CDR3 loop is CASSLGPGDSPLHF. Written as DNA, the CDR3 is TGTGCCAGCAGCTTAGGGCCGGGGGACTCACCCCTCCACTTT.

The gene calls are TRBV7-9 and TRBJ2-1; TRBD2 agrees at 12 bases. Germline CDR1 SEHNR, CDR2 FQNEAQ (reference sequence). With V trimmed by 5 bases and J by 5 bases, 7 bases remained unmatched. This CDR3 is built from 16 residues. The CDR3, as DNA: TGTGCCAGCAGCGTAAGACTAGCGGGAGCCCACAATGAGCAGTTCTTC. Translation gives CASSVRLAGAHNEQFF. Full variable domain (remainder filled in from reference TRBV7-9 and TRBJ2-1): DTGVSQNPRHKITKRGQNVTFRCDPISEHNRLYWYRQTLGQGPEFLTYFQNEAQLEKSRLLSDRFSAERPKGSFSTLEIQRTEQGDSAMYLCASSVRLAGAHNEQFFGPGTRLTVL.

The CDR3, as DNA: TGTGCCAGCAGCCCTACGGGCAGGGACACTGAAGCTTTCTTT. Its translation is CASSPTGRDTEAFF. The V call is TRBV11-2, the J call TRBJ1-1, with a possible D match to TRBD1 (5 bases). The CDR3 covers 14 residues. The V end lost 5 bases, the J end lost 3 bases, and 13 bases lay between the germline ends. Germline loops: CDR1 SGHAT, CDR2 FQNNGV.

The chain is built from TRBV27 and TRBJ2-5, with D maybe TRBD2 (6 bases). V shed 0 bases and J shed 0 bases, with 14 bases lying between them. This CDR3 is built from 17 residues. Looked up from germline, CDR1 is MNHEY and CDR2 is SMNVEV (reference sequence). The CDR3 here is CASSLSFGASDQETQYF. The CDR3 nucleotides are TGTGCCAGCAGTTTATCGTTTGGGGCTAGCGACCAAGAGACCCAGTACTTC.

V gene TRBV6-6 combines with J gene TRBJ1-1, with D possibly being TRBD1 (5 bases). There are 14 residues in the CDR3. Trimming removed 3 bases from V and 12 bases from J, with 20 bases in between. The germline CDR1 and CDR2 sequences are MNHNY and SVGAGI (reference sequence). CDR3 residues: CASSYLSRDPVPFF. CDR3 sequence (DNA): TGTGCCAGCAGTTATCTGTCGCGGGACCCGGTACCTTTCTTT.

V and J are TRBV30 and TRBJ2-1, with 10 bases that match TRBD2. The CDR3 runs to 15 residues. J gave up 3 bases and V 1 base, and 3 bases lay outside the gene matches. The germline CDR1 and CDR2 sequences are GTSNPN and SVGIG (reference sequence). The CDR3 reads CAWSAASGSYNEQFF. In DNA, the CDR3 is TGTGCCTGGAGTGCCGCTAGCGGGAGCTACAATGAGCAGTTCTTC.

The chain uses TRBV7-8 and TRBJ1-1, with D possibly matching TRBD1 (5 bases). Between the trimmed V and J ends, which lost 1 base and 0 bases, there was a span of 9 bases. Germline lookup yields CDR1 SGHVS and CDR2 FQNEAQ. The CDR3 runs 15 residues. CDR3 coding DNA: TGTGCCAGCAGCTTAGGGGACCGTCTGAACACTGAAGCTTTCTTT. It translates to CASSLGDRLNTEAFF.

The J gene is TRBJ2-7, the V gene TRBV6-4, with TRBD1 matching 7 bases. V gave up 7 bases and J gave up 6 bases; unmatched junction bases: 21. This CDR3 region has 17 residues. Germline V gives CDR1 MRHNA, CDR2 SNTAGT. CDR3 sequence (DNA): TGTGCCAGCATAAAAGCGACAGGGAAGCCCAAAGTAAGCGAGCAGTACTTC. Its protein is CASIKATGKPKVSEQYF.

The V call is TRBV5-6, the J call TRBJ2-5, with D perhaps given as TRBD1 or TRBD2 (5 bases each). This CDR3 contains 14 residues. The germline V gene encodes CDR1 SGHDT and CDR2 YYEEEE. The V end was cut by 1 base, the J end by 7 bases, with 14 bases between. The CDR3 nucleotides read TGTGCCAGCAGCTTGCCGCGGACCGGGACGACCCAGTACTTC. Protein: CASSLPRTGTTQYF.

This sequence joins TRBV7-9 and TRBJ2-1; 14 nucleotides match TRBD2. V trimming: 5 bases; J trimming: 5 bases; junction bases outside the gene matches: 5. Per the germline V gene, CDR1 is SEHNR and CDR2 is FQNEAQ (reference sequence). This CDR3 is built from 16 residues. CDR3 amino acids: CASSPPGLAGDNEQFF. The CDR3 coding sequence is TGTGCCAGCAGCCCTCCGGGACTAGCGGGAGACAATGAGCAGTTCTTC.

This clone was recorded a few times. The chain combines TRBV30 with TRBJ1-2, with no clear D. V lost 3 bases and J lost 8, with 16 bases in between. This CDR3 is 13 amino acids long. Germline values: CDR1 GTSNPN, CDR2 SVGIG (reference sequence). CDR3 residues: CAWRILGSEGYTF. Here the CDR3 DNA reads TGTGCCTGGAGAATCCTCGGGTCAGAAGGCTACACCTTC. The full variable domain, with the rest looked up from reference TRBV30 and TRBJ1-2, is SQTIHQWPATLVQPVGSPLSLECTVEGTSNPNLYWYRQAAGRGLQLLFYSVGIGQISSEVPQNLSASRPQDRQFILSSKKLLLSDSGFYLCAWRILGSEGYTFGSGTRLTVV.

The chain uses TRBV19 and TRBJ1-5; D uncertain. The V gene's germline CDR1 is LNHDA and CDR2 SQIVND (reference sequence). CDR3 length equals 11 residues. The ends were cut back, 4 bases at V and 3 bases at J, with 1 base in the middle. CDR3 DNA sequence: TGTGCCAGTAGTAACAATCAGCCCCAGCATTTT. Translation: CASSNNQPQHF. Full variable domain (outside the CDR3, taken from reference TRBV19 and TRBJ1-5): DGGITQSPKYLFRKEGQNVTLSCEQNLNHDAMYWYRQDPGQGLRLIYYSQIVNDFQKGDIAEGYSVSREKKESFPLTVTSAQKNPTAFYLCASSNNQPQHFGDGTRLSIL.

This chain connects TRBV27 to TRBJ2-5; either TRBD1 or TRBD2 may fit D (6 bases each). Germline V gene lookup returns CDR1 MNHEY and CDR2 SMNVEV (reference sequence). V lost 5 bases, J lost 0 bases, and 7 bases lay in between. The CDR3 runs to 13 residues. In nucleotides, the CDR3 is TGTGCCAGCAGTAGGGGGGACCAAGAGACCCAGTACTTC. As protein: CASSRGDQETQYF.

V usage is TRBV19 and J usage is TRBJ1-2; no clear D gene. The CDR3 covers 11 residues. Germline values: CDR1 LNHDA, CDR2 SQIVND (reference sequence). V was clipped by 7 bases and J by 6 bases, with 9 bases between them. CDR3 loop: CASTNGHGYTF. The CDR3 bases are TGTGCCAGTACGAACGGCCATGGCTACACCTTC.

In its sample, this clone was seen a few times. This chain links TRBV5-6 with TRBJ1-2; 7 positions match TRBD1. Looked up from germline, CDR1 is SGHDT and CDR2 is YYEEEE. J gave up 7 bases and V 4 bases, and 16 bases lay outside the gene matches. The CDR3 has 16 amino acids. In nucleotides, the CDR3 is TGTGCCAGCAGCAGGTGGGAGGGGGCGCATCTAATTGGCTACACCTTC. It specifies CASSRWEGAHLIGYTF. The whole variable domain, remainder taken from reference TRBV5-6 and TRBJ1-2, is DAGVTQSPTHLIKTRGQQVTLRCSPKSGHDTVSWYQQALGQGPQFIFQYYEEEERQRGNFPDRFSGHQFPNYSSELNVNALLLGDSALYLCASSRWEGAHLIGYTFGSGTRLTVV.

This clone came up a few times. The rearrangement uses TRBV4-2 and TRBJ1-2; tentative D call: TRBD1 (5 bases). Germline V CDR1 and CDR2: LGHNA, YNFKEQ. The CDR3 has 13 residues. Trimming cost V 3 bases and J 6 bases, with 11 bases left between them. In DNA, the CDR3 is TGTGCCAGCAGCCAGGGGATGACAGATGGCTACACCTTC. Amino acid sequence: CASSQGMTDGYTF.

The rearrangement uses TRBV27 and TRBJ2-7; the match to TRBD2 covers 8 bases. CDR3 length equals 13 residues. The V and J ends lost 6 bases and 2 bases, in that order; junction bases with no gene match: 3. CDR1 is MNHEY and CDR2 is SMNVEV in the germline V gene (reference sequence). The CDR3 DNA reads TGTGCCAGCAGCGGGGGGGGACCCTACGAGCAGTACTTC. Protein product: CASSGGGPYEQYF.

J is TRBJ2-7 and V is TRBV7-9; a possible D gene is TRBD1 (6 bases). Germline V gives CDR1 SEHNR, CDR2 FQNEAQ (reference sequence). CDR3 length: 16 amino acids. With 5 bases removed from V and 3 bases from J, the gap between germline ends came to 20 bases. The CDR3 nucleotides are TGTGCCAGCAGCCGACCGGGACAAGCGGCAATCTACGAGCAGTACTTC. Translating gives CASSRPGQAAIYEQYF.

In its sample, this clone was seen once. The chain employs TRBV6-1 and TRBJ2-7; D is unclear. The CDR3 is 14 amino acids. Germline CDR1 MNHNS, CDR2 SASEGT. Trimming took off 2 bases at V and 1 base at J, with 9 bases between the two ends. CDR3 nucleotide sequence: TGTGCCAGCAGTGAAAGTGGACCATCCTACGAGCAGTACTTC. It specifies CASSESGPSYEQYF.

This chain joins TRBV10-3 and TRBJ2-7; D is unresolved. The CDR3 totals 11 residues. Trimming cost V 6 bases and J 3 bases, with 6 bases left between them. CDR1 is ENHRY, CDR2 SYGVKD, per germline. CDR3 DNA sequence: TGTGCCATCAGCTCTAGCTACGAGCAGTACTTC. This codes for CAISSSYEQYF.

CDR3 region: CASSPGEFTDTQYF. CDR3 nucleotides: TGTGCCAGCAGCCCCGGGGAGTTCACAGATACGCAGTATTTT. The chain uses TRBV6-5 and TRBJ2-3, with TRBD2 as a possible D gene (5 bases). The CDR3 loop spans 14 amino acids. V shed 6 bases and J shed 2 bases, with 12 bases lying between them. The germline CDR1 and CDR2 sequences are MNHEY and SVGAGI.

The chain has TRBV7-2 and TRBJ1-1; D call uncertain. The CDR3 is made up of 14 amino acids. The V gene's germline CDR1 is SGHTA and CDR2 FQGNSA. V was cut by 2 bases and J by 1 base, with 8 bases left in between. The CDR3 protein is CASSLIMANTEAFF. Written as DNA, the CDR3 is TGTGCCAGCAGCTTAATTATGGCGAACACTGAAGCTTTCTTT.